The rows below give T cell receptor beta chains drawn from one sample of a study of blood T cells in healthy people across ages. TCRdb called the 5' RACE reads again in MiXCR, with one record for every CDR3 protein. The sample has about 760,000 distinct CDR3 sequences; 56% are singletons. Sequencing was done on a sample of blood. These receptors came from a man aged 40-55 years in good health. The CDR3 runs from the conserved cysteine through the conserved F or W. A D gene is named only where the DNA matches it firmly. Only part of the rows carry a size: once, few, many, or a class if the clone is expanded.

V gene	clone size	D gene	J gene	CDR3 DNA	CDR3 protein
TRBV6-5	.	.	TRBJ1-1	TGTGCCAGCAGTTATCTCGGGGCGAACACTGAAGCTTTCTTT	CASSYLGANTEAFF
TRBV7-2	.	TRBD2	TRBJ2-1	TGTGCCAGCAGCAACCGGACCCGGGGAGGGCATGAGCAGTTCTTC	CASSNRTRGGHEQFF
TRBV28	few	.	TRBJ2-7	TGTGCCAGCAGTTTATCCGTGGACAGTGTGTACGAGCAGTACTTC	CASSLSVDSVYEQYF
TRBV12-3/TRBV12-4	.	TRBD1	TRBJ2-3	TGTGCCAGCAGACCGGCAGGGGGCTGGGCGCAGTATTTT	CASRPAGGWAQYF
TRBV29-1	few	TRBD2	TRBJ2-3	TGCAGCGTTGACTTCCTAGCGGGAGGGAGGACAGATACGCAGTATTTT	CSVDFLAGGRTDTQYF
TRBV29-1	few	TRBD1	TRBJ2-1	TGCAGCGTTGGGGACAGGGTCGTTGGTGAGCAGTTCTTC	CSVGDRVVGEQFF
TRBV5-1	few	TRBD1	TRBJ2-1	TGCGCCAGCAGCCCAAGACAGGGGGCGTTCAATGAGCAGTTCTTC	CASSPRQGAFNEQFF
TRBV20-1	.	TRBD1	TRBJ2-3	TGCAGTGCTGAGATTTTAGGACAGGGGGAGGAGGATACGCAGTATTTT	CSAEILGQGEEDTQYF
TRBV4-3	few	TRBD1	TRBJ2-7	TGCGCCAGCAGCCAAGATGGGGACAGGAGCTACGAGCAGTACTTC	CASSQDGDRSYEQYF
TRBV27	once	.	TRBJ2-1	TGTGCCAGCAGAGAGGACTGGAGCTCCTACAATGAGCAGTTCTTC	CASREDWSSYNEQFF
TRBV4-3	.	TRBD2	TRBJ2-5	TGCGCCAGCAGCCAAGAGTTGCGGGGGTTGGAGACCCAGTACTTC	CASSQELRGLETQYF
TRBV20-1	few	TRBD1	TRBJ2-7	TGCAGTGTACCGGGACAGGGGCAATACGAGCAGTACTTC	CSVPGQGQYEQYF
TRBV6-1	few	TRBD2	TRBJ2-1	TGTGCCAGCAGTCCTACCCGGCCTAGCGGGGGGGGCGGTGTGCAGTTCTTC	CASSPTRPSGGGGVQFF
TRBV7-9	few	.	TRBJ2-1	TGTGCCAGCATCCCGCCGGGACAGCGGAGTCGAGCGGGACCCTATGGGCAGTTCTTC	CASIPPGQRSRAGPYGQFF
TRBV6-5	few	.	TRBJ2-1	TGTGCCAGCAGTTATCTAGATGAGCAGTTCTTC	CASSYLDEQFF
TRBV28	few	.	TRBJ1-2	TGTGCCAGCAGCCGGCATGGGGTAAACTATGGCTACACCTTC	CASSRHGVNYGYTF
TRBV9	.	.	TRBJ2-1	TGTGCCAGCCAAACGGGACCTTCCAATGAGCAGTTCTTC	CASQTGPSNEQFF
TRBV20-1	.	.	TRBJ1-4	TGCAGTGCTAGGGCCCGAGGGGATAATGAAAAACTGTTTTTT	CSARARGDNEKLFF
TRBV9	.	.	TRBJ2-7	TGTGCCAGCAGCGTAACGCCGCGGGCCCTTGACGAGCAGTACTTC	CASSVTPRALDEQYF
TRBV4-2	.	.	TRBJ2-1	TGTGCCAGCAGCCAAGAGTTTCTCCCGGGGGAGCAGTTCTTC	CASSQEFLPGEQFF
TRBV24-1	.	TRBD1	TRBJ2-1	TGTGCCACCAGTGGGCTAGGGACAGGGTGGATTGAGCAGTTCTTC	CATSGLGTGWIEQFF
TRBV5-6	.	TRBD1	TRBJ2-5	TGTGCCAGCAGCTTGCCTACCGAGTCAGGGGGTCGGCGAGAGACCCAGTACTTC	CASSLPTESGGRRETQYF